This is a list of T cell receptor beta chains from one sample in a study of cytomegalovirus exposure and HLA in healthy donors. Generated by immunoSEQ multiplex PCR, the TCRdb table keeps only in-frame clones and is missing some. The sample table includes some 56,000 clones. The sequenced material came from PBMCs. The receptor source for this set is a woman in her 30s in good health and CMV-seropositive. Both conserved end residues are part of each CDR3. Fields, in order: D gene, J gene, V gene, CDR3 protein, CDR3 DNA. D genes are given only for firm matches.

TRBD2 TRBJ2-5 TRBV5-4 CASSNPTAGVSETQYF TGTGCCAGCAGCAACCCTACAGCGGGAGTGTCAGAGACCCAGTACTTC
. TRBJ2-7 TRBV7-2 CASSLQGVGEQYF TGTGCCAGCAGCTTACAAGGGGTCGGTGAGCAGTACTTC
. TRBJ2-5 TRBV13 CASSVSGGAHF TGTGCCAGCAGCGTGAGCGGAGGGGCACACTTC
. TRBJ1-5 TRBV4-1 CASSDGQSTYQPQHF TGCGCCAGCAGCGACGGACAGTCCACTTATCAGCCCCAGCATTTT
TRBD2 TRBJ2-7 TRBV2 CASALAGVAYEQYF TGTGCCAGCGCCCTAGCGGGAGTCGCCTACGAGCAGTACTTC
. TRBJ1-5 TRBV19 CASSIRGGGLTTGQPQHF TGTGCCAGTAGTATAAGAGGCGGGGGCCTGACCACCGGGCAGCCCCAGCATTTT
. TRBJ2-2 TRBV30 CALRLGELFF TGTGCCTTGCGACTCGGGGAGCTGTTTTTT
TRBD2 TRBJ2-3 TRBV15 CATSSRLAGVDTQYF TGTGCCACCAGCAGTCGACTAGCGGGAGTAGATACGCAGTATTTT
TRBD1 TRBJ2-5 TRBV7-2 CASSSPDRTLRETQYF TGTGCCAGCAGCTCCCCGGACAGGACTCTCCGCGAGACCCAGTACTTC
TRBD1 TRBJ1-1 TRBV6-5 CASSYSRTGLSPEAFF TGTGCCAGCAGTTACTCCAGGACAGGCCTTAGTCCTGAAGCTTTCTTT
TRBD2 TRBJ2-7 TRBV19 CASSPGTSGILQHF TGTGCCAGTAGCCCCGGGACTAGCGGGATTCTTCAACACTTC
. TRBJ2-2 TRBV5-8 CASSFGRVTGELFF TGTGCCAGCAGCTTCGGGAGAGTCACCGGGGAGCTGTTTTTT
TRBD2 TRBJ2-4 TRBV6-7 CASTLRCHWSGRPVYAKNIQYF TGTGCCAGCACCCTACGGTGCCATTGGAGCGGGAGACCGGTTTACGCCAAAAACATTCAGTACTTC
. TRBJ2-7 TRBV7-6 CASSLAPGLDYEQYF TGTGCCAGCAGCTTAGCGCCAGGATTGGACTACGAGCAGTACTTC
. TRBJ1-1 TRBV13 CASRIQGRAFF TGTGCCAGCAGGATACAGGGAAGAGCTTTCTTT
TRBD1 TRBJ1-2 TRBV18 CASSRTGGGNYGYTF TGTGCCAGCTCGCGGACAGGGGGCGGTAACTATGGCTACACCTTC
TRBD2 TRBJ2-2 TRBV18 CASSPLAGGRTGELFF TGTGCCAGCTCACCCTTAGCGGGAGGTCGAACCGGGGAGCTGTTTTTT
. TRBJ1-1 TRBV10-2 CASSLLRSAEAFF TGCGCCAGCAGTCTCTTGAGGTCCGCTGAAGCTTTCTTT
TRBD1 TRBJ2-1 TRBV27 CASSLTPQGWVNEQFF TGTGCCAGCAGTTTAACCCCACAGGGGTGGGTCAATGAGCAGTTCTTC
. TRBJ1-1 TRBV10-1 CASSPQANTEAFF TGCGCCAGCAGTCCACAGGCAAACACTGAAGCTTTCTTT
TRBD2 TRBJ2-5 TRBV2 CASSLSLAGGETQYF TGTGCCAGCAGCCTTTCACTAGCGGGAGGAGAGACCCAGTACTTC
TRBD2 TRBJ2-7 TRBV5-4 CASSPGTSGSWAVF TGTGCCAGCAGCCCCGGGACTAGCGGGTCCTGGGCCGTCTTC
. TRBJ1-1 TRBV5-6 CASRPSTEAFF TGTGCCAGCAGGCCCAGCACTGAAGCTTTCTTT
. TRBJ2-7 TRBV15 CATSRGEPLSNYEQYF TGTGCCACCAGCAGAGGAGAGCCCCTAAGCAACTACGAGCAGTACTTC
TRBD1 TRBJ1-4 TRBV11-2 CASSRWTGYEKLFF TGTGCCAGCAGCCGCTGGACAGGATATGAAAAACTGTTTTTT
. TRBJ1-1 TRBV11-2 CASSPREVAFF TGTGCCAGCAGCCCCAGGGAGGTGGCTTTCTTT
. TRBJ1-6 TRBV5-1 CASSFEGEARPNNSPLHF TGCGCCAGCAGCTTTGAAGGGGAGGCCCGGCCTAATAATTCACCCCTCCACTTT
. TRBJ2-7 TRBV6-1 CASSEASLAGSSYEQYF TGTGCCAGCAGTGAAGCTTCACTAGCTGGGTCCTCCTACGAGCAGTACTTC
. TRBJ2-2 TRBV5-1 CASSLIVDTGELFF TGCGCCAGCAGCTTGATAGTTGACACCGGGGAGCTGTTTTTT
. TRBJ1-6 TRBV28 CASSLGQGYSPLHF TGTGCCAGCAGTTTAGGTCAGGGATATTCACCCCTCCACTTT